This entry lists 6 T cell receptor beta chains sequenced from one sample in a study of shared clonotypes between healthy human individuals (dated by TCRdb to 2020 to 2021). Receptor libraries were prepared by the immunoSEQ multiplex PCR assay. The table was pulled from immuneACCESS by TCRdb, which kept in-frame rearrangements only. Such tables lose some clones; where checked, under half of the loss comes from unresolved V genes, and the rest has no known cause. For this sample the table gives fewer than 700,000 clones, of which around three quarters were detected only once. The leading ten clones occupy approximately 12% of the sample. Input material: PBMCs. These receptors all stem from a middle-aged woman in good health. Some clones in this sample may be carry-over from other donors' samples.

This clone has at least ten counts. Here the CDR3 DNA reads TGTGCCAGCAGCCAAGAAGTCGTGACAGGGATTTGGGGAATTGCGGACGAGCAGTACTTC. This gives the protein CASSQEVVTGIWGIADEQYF. The genes are TRBV4-2 and TRBJ2-7; 7 positions agree with TRBD1. V lost 0 bases and J lost 5; bases outside the gene matches: 22. The CDR3 covers 20 residues. Germline V lookup: CDR1 LGHNA, CDR2 YNFKEQ.

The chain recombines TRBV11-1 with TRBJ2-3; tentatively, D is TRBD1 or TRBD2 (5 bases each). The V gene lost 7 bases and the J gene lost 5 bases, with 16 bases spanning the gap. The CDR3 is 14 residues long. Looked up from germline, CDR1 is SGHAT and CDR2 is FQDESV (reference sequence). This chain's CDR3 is CASTPQGPEDTQYF. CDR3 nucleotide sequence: TGTGCCAGCACCCCGCAGGGACCTGAAGATACGCAGTATTTT.

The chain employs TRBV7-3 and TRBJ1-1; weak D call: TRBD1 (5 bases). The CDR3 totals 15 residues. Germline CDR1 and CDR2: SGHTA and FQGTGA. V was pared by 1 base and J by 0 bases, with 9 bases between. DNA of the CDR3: TGTGCCAGCAGCTTAAGTGGGGGTATGAACACTGAAGCTTTCTTT. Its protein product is CASSLSGGMNTEAFF.

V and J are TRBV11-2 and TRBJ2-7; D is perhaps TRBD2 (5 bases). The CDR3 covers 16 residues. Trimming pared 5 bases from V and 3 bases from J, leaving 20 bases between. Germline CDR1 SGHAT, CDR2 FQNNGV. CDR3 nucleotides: TGTGCCAGCAGCCCTATTTCTCGGCAGACTAACTACGAGCAGTACTTC. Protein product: CASSPISRQTNYEQYF.

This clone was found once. Written as DNA, the CDR3 is TGTGCCAGCAGCTCACAGGGACTCCCTAATGAAAAACTGTTTTTT. This translates into CASSSQGLPNEKLFF. The V gene is TRBV7-9, the J gene TRBJ1-4, with a possible D match to TRBD1 (6 bases). The CDR3 is 15 amino acids. The V end was cut by 4 bases, the J end by 3 bases, with 12 bases between. Germline CDR1 reads SEHNR; CDR2 reads FQNEAQ (reference sequence).

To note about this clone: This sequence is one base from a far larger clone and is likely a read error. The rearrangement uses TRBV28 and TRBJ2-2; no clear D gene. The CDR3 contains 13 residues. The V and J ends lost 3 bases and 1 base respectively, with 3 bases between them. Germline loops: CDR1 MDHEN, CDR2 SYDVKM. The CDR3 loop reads CASSLLNTGELFF. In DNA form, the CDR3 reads TGTGCCAGCAGTTTGCTGAACACCGGGGAGCTGTTTTTT.